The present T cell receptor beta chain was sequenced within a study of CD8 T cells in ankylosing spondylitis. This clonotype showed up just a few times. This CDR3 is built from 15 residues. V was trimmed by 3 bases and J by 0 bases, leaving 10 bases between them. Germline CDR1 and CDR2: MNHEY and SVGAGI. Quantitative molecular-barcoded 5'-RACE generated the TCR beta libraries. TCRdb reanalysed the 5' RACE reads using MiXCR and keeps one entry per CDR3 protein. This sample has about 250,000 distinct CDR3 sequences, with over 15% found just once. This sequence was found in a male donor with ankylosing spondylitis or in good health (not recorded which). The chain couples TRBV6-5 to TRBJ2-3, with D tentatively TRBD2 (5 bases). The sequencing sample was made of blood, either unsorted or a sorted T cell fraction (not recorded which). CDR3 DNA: TGTGCCAGCAGTTATGAACTAGATAGCACAGATACGCAGTATTTT. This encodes CASSYELDSTDTQYF.